This T cell receptor beta chain was found in a study of CD8+ T cells in alopecia areata. Across the whole study: Treatment comprised oral tofacitinib, 5 to 10 mg twice daily, in treated patients. General study results and limits: Mouse data revealed clearer TCR sharing than patient data did, a gap possibly tied to HLA.

This CDR3 is 15 amino acids long. V dropped 4 bases and J dropped 7; count of bases not matched to a gene: 11. Germline loops: CDR1 SGHTA, CDR2 FQGNSA. As part of sample collection, lesional scalp punch biopsies and peripheral blood were taken from alopecia areata patients. Isolation of CD4+ and CD8+ T cells from PBMCs was achieved by sorting. This clone was found a few times. Its antigen is currently unknown. The sequencing template was cDNA reverse transcribed from extracted RNA. The table came from immunoSEQ multiplex PCR; TCRdb's copy has only in-frame clones and leaves some out. The sample carries some 200,000 clones, about 63% recorded once.

The TCR originated in a human donor with alopecia areata. Sequencing was performed on CD4+ T cells sorted from blood, taken at week 0. This chain connects TRBV7-2 to TRBJ2-3, with 7 bases matching TRBD2. CDR3 residues: CASSSRLASTYTQYF. Here the CDR3 DNA reads TGTGCCAGCAGCTCAAGACTAGCTTCAACCTATACGCAGTATTTT.